The 8 T cell receptor beta chains presented below share a single source sample, sequenced in a study of shared clonotypes between healthy human individuals. Method: immunoSEQ multiplex PCR; TCRdb's copy keeps in-frame clones and lacks some. The table records approximately 2.3 million clones, approximately 93% of them present only once. The sequencing sample was made of naive CD4+ T cells from PBMCs. Indicated subset: CD45RA+ positively selected. The receptors derive from a young man in good health. Some clones in this sample may be carry-over from other donors' samples.

The gene calls are TRBV2 and TRBJ2-5; TRBD1 aligns across 7 bases. The V segment lost 4 bases and the J segment 3 bases; nucleotides outside the gene matches: 5. CDR1 and CDR2 (germline): SNHLY, FYNNEI. The CDR3 extends over 14 amino acids. This CDR3 is CASSVGQVEETQYF. In DNA, the CDR3 is TGTGCCAGCAGTGTTGGACAGGTGGAAGAGACCCAGTACTTC.

The gene calls are TRBV11-3 and TRBJ2-1; the D is unclear. The CDR3 has 17 residues. Per germline, CDR1 SGHNT and CDR2 YENEEA. V was shortened by 6 bases and J by 0 bases, with 18 bases between the two germline ends. The CDR3 DNA is TGTGCCAGCAGTCTCGGTCCACCGCGGCTCTCCTACAATGAGCAGTTCTTC. Protein: CASSLGPPRLSYNEQFF.

This chain links TRBV7-2 with TRBJ1-5; D remains ambiguous. CDR1 is SGHTA, CDR2 FQGNSA, per germline. The V gene lost 2 bases and the J gene lost 7 bases, with 9 bases spanning the gap. The CDR3 runs 13 residues. As DNA, the CDR3 is TGTGCCAGCAGCTTACGGTTTGGGCAGCCCCAGCATTTT. It yields the protein CASSLRFGQPQHF.

The chain couples TRBV18 to TRBJ2-2; D not resolved. This CDR3 region has 16 residues. Germline CDR1 reads KGHSH; CDR2 reads LQKENI. The germline V and J ends were trimmed by 4 bases and 0 bases, with 12 bases remaining between them. The CDR3 here is CASSLGLHANTGELFF. The CDR3 DNA reads as TGTGCCAGCTCACTAGGGCTTCACGCGAACACCGGGGAGCTGTTTTTT.

The genes are TRBV19 and TRBJ2-2, with 9 bases aligning to TRBD1. V shed 9 bases and J 5 bases; nucleotides not matched to a gene: 7. The CDR3 is 14 residues long. Germline lookup yields CDR1 LNHDA and CDR2 SQIVND (reference sequence). CDR3 DNA sequence: TGTGCCAGCCAGGACAGGGGTGTAACCGGGGAGCTGTTTTTT. Protein product: CASQDRGVTGELFF.

The chain recombines TRBV5-1 with TRBJ2-2, with no clear D. Germline V gene sequence: CDR1 SGHRS, CDR2 YFSETQ. V was trimmed by 1 base and J by 0 bases, leaving 10 bases between them. The CDR3 covers 16 residues. CDR3 sequence: CASSLTPGPNTGELFF. Written as DNA, the CDR3 is TGCGCCAGCAGCTTGACCCCAGGCCCGAACACCGGGGAGCTGTTTTTT.

The chain uses TRBV6-5 and TRBJ1-4, with D maybe TRBD1 (6 bases). The CDR3 covers 15 residues. CDR1 MNHEY and CDR2 SVGAGI come from the germline V gene. The V end lost 1 base, the J end lost 8 bases, and 14 bases lay between the germline ends. The CDR3 here is CASSYYARGGEKLFF. DNA for the CDR3: TGTGCCAGCAGTTACTACGCCAGGGGAGGCGAAAAACTGTTTTTT.

The V gene is TRBV2, the J gene TRBJ2-1; 9 bases match TRBD1. This CDR3 is built from 14 residues. Trimming cost V 10 bases and J 8 bases; bases outside gene matches: 12. Germline V gives CDR1 SNHLY, CDR2 FYNNEI. As DNA, the CDR3 is TGTGCCACCGACCCGGGACAGGGTCTCGATGAGCAGTTCTTC. Its protein product is CATDPGQGLDEQFF.